This TCR beta chain was found in a study of regulatory dendritic cells for organ transplantation. The study, taken as a whole, reports: Memory CD8+ clonal expansion seemed more limited with regulatory than mature dendritic cells.

CD4+ or CD8+ T cells were sorted as naive CD45RA+ or memory CD45RO+. Turning to this clone: Its cognate antigen is unknown.

TCRdb keeps only in-frame clones here, not all; method: immunoSEQ multiplex PCR. The sample shows some 35,000 clones, approximately 91% of them seen only once. This TCR was recovered from a human donor in good health. The source material was naive CD4+ T cells from blood. This sample's subset: CD45RA+ naive T cells.

This chain's CDR3 is CASSPDISGNYGYTF. In DNA form, the CDR3 reads TGTGCCAGCAGCCCCGACATAAGTGGTAACTATGGCTACACCTTC. V and J are TRBV9 and TRBJ1-2; D gene ambiguous. Germline V gene sequence: CDR1 SGDLS, CDR2 YYNGEE. The ends were cut back, 4 bases at V and 1 base at J, with 14 bases in the middle. This CDR3 has 15 residues.